This TCR beta chain appears in the sequencing data of a study of OX40 agonist ivuxolimab in advanced cancers. With regard to the full study: The costimulatory receptor OX40 (CD134) was targeted by ivuxolimab, a fully human IgG2 agonistic monoclonal antibody. Of the 50 or so patients in dose escalation, about 20 had hepatocellular carcinoma, around 15 had melanoma, 9 had renal cell carcinoma and 9 had head and neck cancer. Patients were allowed to have had prior anti-PD-1, anti-PD-L1 or anti-CTLA-4 therapy, and approximately 40% of the dose-escalation patients had previously received checkpoint inhibitors. The dose-escalation cohort was over 70% male with a mean age of about 60 years, ranging from about 23 to 85. The paper describes the monotherapy dose-escalation part (N of about 52 patients) of the phase I trial of ivuxolimab. Intravenous ivuxolimab was administered to patients every 2 weeks at six dose levels: 0.01, 0.1, 0.3, 1.5, 3 and 10 mg/kg. Partial responses were achieved by three dose-escalation patients, of whom one had hepatocellular carcinoma and two had cutaneous melanoma. Peripheral TCRbeta sequencing was intended to test whether TCR sequence diversity was altered and clonal T-cell expansion was caused by ivuxolimab.

Results and caveats for the whole study, not just this receptor: The antigen specificity of the clonally expanded peripheral T cells was not determined. On average, CD8+ T cells showed more expanded clones than CD4+ T cells after ivuxolimab. In partial responders in the 0.1-3.0 mg/kg groups, normalized peripheral clonal expansion was found to be among the lowest, especially among CD8+ T cells. Low levels of normalized T-cell clonal expansion were also seen in some patients who did not respond. Clonal expansion of both CD4+ and CD8+ blood T cells was observed from baseline to week 6 at doses 0.1 to 3.0 mg/kg.

As for this clone: What antigen it recognizes has not been identified. No qualities accompany the bases; no much larger clone lies one base away.

The germline V gene supplies CDR1 SGHDT and CDR2 YYEEEE. At the junction V is shortened by 0 bases and J by 4 bases; bases outside the gene matches: 6. The CDR3, cysteine through phenylalanine, is 16 amino acids long. The entry retains the CDR3 DNA only, 48 bases that are in frame from base 1. The trial excluded patients who had a history of autoimmune disease or were on systemic immunosuppression. Peripheral blood for TCR sequencing was drawn from every dose cohort at baseline, at cycle 4 day 1 and at cycle 7 day 1. The samples were drawn from a first-in-human, open-label, multicenter phase I dose-escalation trial of ivuxolimab. Adults with locally advanced or metastatic head and neck squamous cell, hepatocellular, melanoma or renal cell carcinoma were enrolled in the trial. Before TCR sequencing, CD4+ T cells and CD8+ T cells from peripheral blood were sorted into separate populations. To sequence the TCRbeta CDR3 region, genomic DNA was isolated from the sorted cells. The immunoSEQ Assay was used for sequencing of TCRbeta CDR3 regions. TCRdb stores this immuneACCESS table with in-frame sequences only. Part of the clones is absent; in the studies checked, under half of the shortfall reflects unresolved V genes, and no reason is known for the rest. The sample table lists 73,000 or so clones, 80% to 90% of them with a count of one. Together, the top ten hold about 0.75% of the sample.

The TCR sequence derives from an adult with an advanced solid tumor such as melanoma, head and neck, liver or kidney cancer. Sequenced material: CD4+ or CD8+ T cells sorted from blood, taken in a trial of the OX40 agonist ivuxolimab. Recombination linked TRBV5-6 to TRBJ2-5, with 10 junctional bases fitting TRBD2. The nucleotide sequence is given as TGTGCCAGCAGCTTGGCTTCTAGCGGGAGAATAGAGACCCAGTACTTC. The translation is CASSLASSGRIETQYF.